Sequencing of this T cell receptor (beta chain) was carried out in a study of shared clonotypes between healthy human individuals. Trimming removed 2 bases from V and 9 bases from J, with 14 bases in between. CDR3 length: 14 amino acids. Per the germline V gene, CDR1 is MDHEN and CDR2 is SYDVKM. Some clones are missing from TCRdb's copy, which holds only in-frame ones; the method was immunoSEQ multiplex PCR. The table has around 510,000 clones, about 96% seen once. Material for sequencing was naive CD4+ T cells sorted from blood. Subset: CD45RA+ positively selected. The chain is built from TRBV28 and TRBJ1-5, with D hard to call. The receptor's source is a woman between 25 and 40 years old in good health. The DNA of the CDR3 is TGTGCCAGCAGTTTAGCTGGGCGGAAAGGGCCCCAGCATTTT. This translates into CASSLAGRKGPQHF. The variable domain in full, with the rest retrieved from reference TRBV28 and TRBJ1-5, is DVKVTQSSRYLVKRTGEKVFLECVQDMDHENMFWYRQDPGLGLRLIYFSYDVKMKEKGDIPEGYSVSREKKERFSLILESASTNQTSMYLCASSLAGRKGPQHFGDGTRLSIL.